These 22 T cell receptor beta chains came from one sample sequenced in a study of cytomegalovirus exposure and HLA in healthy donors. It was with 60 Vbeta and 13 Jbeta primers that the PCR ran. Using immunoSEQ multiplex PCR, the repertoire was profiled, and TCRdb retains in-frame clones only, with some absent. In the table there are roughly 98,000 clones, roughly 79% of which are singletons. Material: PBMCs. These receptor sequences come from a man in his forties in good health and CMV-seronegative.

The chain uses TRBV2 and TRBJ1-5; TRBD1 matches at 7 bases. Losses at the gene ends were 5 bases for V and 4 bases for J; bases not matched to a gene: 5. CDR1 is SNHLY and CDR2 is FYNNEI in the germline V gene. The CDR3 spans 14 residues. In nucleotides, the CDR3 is TGTGCCAGCAGTCCCGCAGGGGGTAATCAGCCCCAGCATTTT. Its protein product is CASSPAGGNQPQHF.

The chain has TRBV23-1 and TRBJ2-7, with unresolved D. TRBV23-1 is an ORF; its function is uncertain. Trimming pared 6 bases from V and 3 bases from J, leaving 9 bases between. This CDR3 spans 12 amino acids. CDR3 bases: TGCGCCAGCAGCCAAACGGGCTACGAGCAGTACTTC. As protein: CASSQTGYEQYF.

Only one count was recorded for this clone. The DNA of the CDR3 is TGCGCCAGCAGCCCCCCTGGCTTGCGGGGCTACGAGCAGTACTTC. It codes for CASSPPGLRGYEQYF. The rearrangement links TRBV5-1 to TRBJ2-7; maybe TRBD2 (6 bases). Germline lookup yields CDR1 SGHRS and CDR2 YFSETQ. This CDR3 is built from 15 residues. Trimming removed 4 bases from V and 3 bases from J, with 17 bases in between.

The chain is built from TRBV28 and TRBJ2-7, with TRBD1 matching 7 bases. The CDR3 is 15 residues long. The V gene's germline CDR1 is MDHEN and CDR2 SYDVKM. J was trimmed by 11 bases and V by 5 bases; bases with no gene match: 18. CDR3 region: CASSGQDRASGPEYF. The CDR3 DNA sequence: TGTGCCAGCAGTGGACAGGATAGGGCTTCAGGCCCGGAGTACTTC. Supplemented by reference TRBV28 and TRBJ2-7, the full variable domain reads DVKVTQSSRYLVKRTGEKVFLECVQDMDHENMFWYRQDPGLGLRLIYFSYDVKMKEKGDIPEGYSVSREKKERFSLILESASTNQTSMYLCASSGQDRASGPEYFGPGTRLTVT.

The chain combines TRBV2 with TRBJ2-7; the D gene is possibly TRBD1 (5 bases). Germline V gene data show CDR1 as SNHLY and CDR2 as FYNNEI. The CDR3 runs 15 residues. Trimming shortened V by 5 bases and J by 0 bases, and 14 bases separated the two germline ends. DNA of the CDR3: TGTGCCAGCAGTCCTGACAGAGCTAGCTCCTACGAGCAGTACTTC. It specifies CASSPDRASSYEQYF.

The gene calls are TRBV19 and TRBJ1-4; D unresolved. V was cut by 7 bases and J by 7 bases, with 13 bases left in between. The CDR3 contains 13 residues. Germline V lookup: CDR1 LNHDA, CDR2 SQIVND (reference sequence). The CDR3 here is CASNSVRSEKLFF. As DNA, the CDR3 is TGTGCCAGTAATTCGGTAAGAAGTGAAAAACTGTTTTTT.

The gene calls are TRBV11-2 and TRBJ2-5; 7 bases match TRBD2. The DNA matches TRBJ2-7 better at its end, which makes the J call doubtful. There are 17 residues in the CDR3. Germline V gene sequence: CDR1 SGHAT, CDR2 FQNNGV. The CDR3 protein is CASSLVGFGGREVEQYF. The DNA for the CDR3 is TGTGCCAGCAGCCTGGTTGGTTTCGGCGGTCGGGAGGTCGAGCAGTACTTC.

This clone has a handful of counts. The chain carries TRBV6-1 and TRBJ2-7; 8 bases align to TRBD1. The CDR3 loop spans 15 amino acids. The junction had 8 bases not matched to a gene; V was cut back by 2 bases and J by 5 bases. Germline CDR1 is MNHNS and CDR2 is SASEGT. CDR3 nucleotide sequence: TGTGCCAGCAGTGAATGGGTAGCGACAGGGGACGAGCAGTACTTC. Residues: CASSEWVATGDEQYF.

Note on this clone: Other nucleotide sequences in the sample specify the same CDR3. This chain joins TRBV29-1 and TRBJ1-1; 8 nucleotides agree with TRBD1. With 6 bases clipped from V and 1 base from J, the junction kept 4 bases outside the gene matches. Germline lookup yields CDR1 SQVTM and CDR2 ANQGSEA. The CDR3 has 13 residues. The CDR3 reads CSVNRGGNTEAFF. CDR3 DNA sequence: TGCAGCGTCAACAGGGGGGGGAACACTGAAGCTTTCTTT.

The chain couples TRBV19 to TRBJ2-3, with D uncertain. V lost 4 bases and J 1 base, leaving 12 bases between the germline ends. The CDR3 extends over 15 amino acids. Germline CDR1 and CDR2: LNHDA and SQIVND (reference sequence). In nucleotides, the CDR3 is TGTGCCAGTAGTACCCACACTATTCGCACAGATACGCAGTATTTT. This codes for CASSTHTIRTDTQYF.

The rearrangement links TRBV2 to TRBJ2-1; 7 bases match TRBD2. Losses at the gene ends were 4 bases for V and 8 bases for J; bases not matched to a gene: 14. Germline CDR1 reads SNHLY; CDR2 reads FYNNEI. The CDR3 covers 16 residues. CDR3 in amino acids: CASSAPEGEGPDEQFF. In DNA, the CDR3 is TGTGCCAGCAGTGCCCCTGAAGGGGAGGGCCCTGATGAGCAGTTCTTC.

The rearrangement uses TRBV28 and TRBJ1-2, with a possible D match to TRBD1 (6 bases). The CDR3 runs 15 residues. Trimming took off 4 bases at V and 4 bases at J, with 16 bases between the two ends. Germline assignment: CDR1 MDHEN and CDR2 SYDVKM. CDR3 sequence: CASSSGDKISYGYTF. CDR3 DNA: TGTGCCAGCAGTTCCGGGGACAAGATTTCCTATGGCTACACCTTC.

This CDR3 reads CSVGASGSANTGELFF. The CDR3 DNA reads as TGCAGCGTTGGGGCTAGCGGGAGCGCGAACACCGGGGAGCTGTTTTTT. The V and J genes are TRBV29-1 and TRBJ2-2; TRBD2 agrees at 10 bases. Trimming removed 4 bases from V and 0 bases from J; junction bases left unmatched: 5. Germline values: CDR1 SQVTM, CDR2 ANQGSEA. CDR3 size: 16 residues.

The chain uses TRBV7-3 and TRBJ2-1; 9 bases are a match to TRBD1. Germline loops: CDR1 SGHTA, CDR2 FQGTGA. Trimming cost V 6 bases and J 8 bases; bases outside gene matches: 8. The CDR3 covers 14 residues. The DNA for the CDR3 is TGTGCCAGCAGTCCGGGACAGGGTCGGTATGAGCAGTTCTTC. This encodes CASSPGQGRYEQFF. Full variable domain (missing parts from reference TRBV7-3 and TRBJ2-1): GAGVSQTPSNKVTEKGKYVELRCDPISGHTALYWYRQSLGQGPEFLIYFQGTGAADDSGLPNDRFFAVRPEGSVSTLKIQRTERGDSAVYLCASSPGQGRYEQFFGPGTRLTVL.

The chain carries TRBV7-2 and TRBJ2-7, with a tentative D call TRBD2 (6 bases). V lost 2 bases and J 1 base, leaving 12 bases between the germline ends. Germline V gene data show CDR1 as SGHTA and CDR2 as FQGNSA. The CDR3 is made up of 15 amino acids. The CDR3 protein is CASSLRDSNSYEQYF. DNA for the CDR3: TGTGCCAGCAGCTTACGGGACTCGAATTCCTACGAGCAGTACTTC. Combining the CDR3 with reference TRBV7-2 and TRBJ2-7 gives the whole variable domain GAGVSQSPSNKVTEKGKDVELRCDPISGHTALYWYRQSLGQGLEFLIYFQGNSAPDKSGLPSDRFSAERTGGSVSTLTIQRTQQEDSAVYLCASSLRDSNSYEQYFGPGTRLTVT.

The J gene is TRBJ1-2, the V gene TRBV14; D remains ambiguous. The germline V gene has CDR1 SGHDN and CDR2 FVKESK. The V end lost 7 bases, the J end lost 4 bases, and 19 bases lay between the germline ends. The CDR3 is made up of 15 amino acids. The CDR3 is CASTRLSAEIYGYTF. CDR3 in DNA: TGTGCCAGCACCCGTCTCAGCGCAGAGATCTATGGCTACACCTTC.

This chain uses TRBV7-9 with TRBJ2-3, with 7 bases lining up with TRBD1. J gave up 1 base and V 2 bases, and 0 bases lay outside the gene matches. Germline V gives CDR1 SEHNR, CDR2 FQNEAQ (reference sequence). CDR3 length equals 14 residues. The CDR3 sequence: CASSLQGGTDTQYF. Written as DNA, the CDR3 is TGTGCCAGCAGCTTACAGGGGGGCACAGATACGCAGTATTTT.

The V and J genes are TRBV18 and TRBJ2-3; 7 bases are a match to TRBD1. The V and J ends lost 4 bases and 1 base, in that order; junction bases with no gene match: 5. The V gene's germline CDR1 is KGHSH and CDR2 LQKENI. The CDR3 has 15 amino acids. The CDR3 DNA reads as TGTGCCAGCTCACTTCCAGGGGGAGGCACAGATACGCAGTATTTT. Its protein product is CASSLPGGGTDTQYF.

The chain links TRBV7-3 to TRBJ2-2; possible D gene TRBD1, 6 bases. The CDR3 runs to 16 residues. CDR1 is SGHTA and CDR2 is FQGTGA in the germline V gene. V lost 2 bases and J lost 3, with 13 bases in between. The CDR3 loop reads CASSLVQGPDTGELFF. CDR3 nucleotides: TGTGCCAGCAGCTTAGTCCAGGGGCCCGACACCGGGGAGCTGTTTTTT.

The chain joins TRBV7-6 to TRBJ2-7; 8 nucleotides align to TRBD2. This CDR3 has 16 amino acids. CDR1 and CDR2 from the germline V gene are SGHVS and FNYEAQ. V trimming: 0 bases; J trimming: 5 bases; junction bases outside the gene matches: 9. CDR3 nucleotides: TGTGCCAGCAGCTTAGCGTCGGGGGGGCGCGTGAACGAGCAGTACTTC. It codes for CASSLASGGRVNEQYF.

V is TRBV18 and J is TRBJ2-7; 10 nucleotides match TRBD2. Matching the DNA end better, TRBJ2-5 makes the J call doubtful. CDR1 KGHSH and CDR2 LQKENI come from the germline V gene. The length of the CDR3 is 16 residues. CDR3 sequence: CASSPQAASGSETQYF. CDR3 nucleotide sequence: TGTGCCAGCTCACCCCAAGCTGCTAGCGGGAGCGAGACCCAGTACTTC.

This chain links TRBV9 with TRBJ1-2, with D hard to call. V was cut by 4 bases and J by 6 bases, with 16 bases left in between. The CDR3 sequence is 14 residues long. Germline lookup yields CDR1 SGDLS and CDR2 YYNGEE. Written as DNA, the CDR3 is TGTGCCAGCAGCACTCGAGGAGGGAGACATGGCTACACCTTC. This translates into CASSTRGGRHGYTF.